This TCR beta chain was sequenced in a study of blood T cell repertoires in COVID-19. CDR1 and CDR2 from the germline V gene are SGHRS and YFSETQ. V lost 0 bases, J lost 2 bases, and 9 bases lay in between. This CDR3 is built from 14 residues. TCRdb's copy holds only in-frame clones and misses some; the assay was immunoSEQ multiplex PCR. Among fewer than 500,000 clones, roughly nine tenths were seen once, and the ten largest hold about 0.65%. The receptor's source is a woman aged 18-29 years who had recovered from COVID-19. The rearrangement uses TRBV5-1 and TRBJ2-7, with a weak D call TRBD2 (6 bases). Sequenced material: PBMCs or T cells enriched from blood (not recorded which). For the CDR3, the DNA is TGCGCCAGCAGCTTGGTAGGAGGGGCCTACGAGCAGTACTTC. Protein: CASSLVGGAYEQYF.